What follows describes a single T cell receptor beta chain. Its target is unknown. The sample belongs to a study of monozygotic twins with inflammatory bowel disease. Study-level points and caveats: Healthy co-twins had higher TCRbeta inverse Simpson diversity than their IBD twins.

TCRdb derives one entry per CDR3 protein from the 5' RACE reads, leaving out DNA. This repertoire includes under 130,000 distinct CDR3 sequences. This sequence was found in a human donor with ulcerative colitis or Crohn's disease, or a healthy co-twin of an affected twin (not recorded which). Material: blood.

The CDR3 protein is CASSLKGQVNTEAFF. The chain has TRBV7-9 and TRBJ1-1; TCRdb's D call of TRBD1 is untestable without DNA. This CDR3 has 15 residues. The germline gives CDR1 SEHNR, CDR2 FQNEAQ (reference sequence).